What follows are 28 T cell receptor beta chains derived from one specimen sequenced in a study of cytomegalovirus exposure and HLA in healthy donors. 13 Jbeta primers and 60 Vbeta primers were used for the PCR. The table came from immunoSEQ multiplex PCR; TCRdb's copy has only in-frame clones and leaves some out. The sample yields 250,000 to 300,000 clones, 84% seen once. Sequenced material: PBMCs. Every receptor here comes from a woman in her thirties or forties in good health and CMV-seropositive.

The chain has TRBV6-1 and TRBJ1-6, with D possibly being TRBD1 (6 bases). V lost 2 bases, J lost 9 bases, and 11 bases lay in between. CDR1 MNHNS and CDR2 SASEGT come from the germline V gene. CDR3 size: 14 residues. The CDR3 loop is CASSETGLSSPLHF. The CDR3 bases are TGTGCCAGCAGTGAAACAGGGCTAAGTTCACCCCTCCACTTT.

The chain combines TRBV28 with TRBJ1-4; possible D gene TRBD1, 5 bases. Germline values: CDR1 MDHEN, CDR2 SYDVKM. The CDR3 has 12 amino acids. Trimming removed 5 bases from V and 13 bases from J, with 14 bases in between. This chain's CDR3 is CASSTTGRGLFF. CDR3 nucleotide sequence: TGTGCCAGCAGTACGACCGGTAGGGGACTGTTTTTT.

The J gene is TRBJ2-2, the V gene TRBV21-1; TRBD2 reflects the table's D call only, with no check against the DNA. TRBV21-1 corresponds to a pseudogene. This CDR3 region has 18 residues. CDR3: CASSKGLAGVRESGELFF. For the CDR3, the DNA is TGTGCCAGCAGCAAAGGACTAGCGGGAGTTCGGGAATCCGGGGAGCTGTTTTTT.

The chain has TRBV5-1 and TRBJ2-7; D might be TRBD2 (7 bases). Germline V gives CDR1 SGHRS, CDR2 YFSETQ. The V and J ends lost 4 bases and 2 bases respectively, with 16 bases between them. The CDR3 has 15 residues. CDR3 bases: TGCGCCAGCAGCCCGGGGGCTAGCGGTACCTACGAGCAGTACTTC. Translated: CASSPGASGTYEQYF.

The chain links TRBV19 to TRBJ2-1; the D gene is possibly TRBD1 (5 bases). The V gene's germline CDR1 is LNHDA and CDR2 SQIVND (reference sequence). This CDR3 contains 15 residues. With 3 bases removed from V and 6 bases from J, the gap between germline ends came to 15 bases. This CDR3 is CASSIGAGPSNEQFF. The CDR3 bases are TGTGCCAGTAGTATTGGGGCAGGCCCTAGCAATGAGCAGTTCTTC.

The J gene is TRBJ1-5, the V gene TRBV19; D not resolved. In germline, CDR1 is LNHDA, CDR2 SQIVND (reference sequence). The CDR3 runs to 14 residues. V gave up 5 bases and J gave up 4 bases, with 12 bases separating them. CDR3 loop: CASSPRTGNQPQHF. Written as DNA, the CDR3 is TGTGCCAGTAGTCCCCGGACTGGTAATCAGCCCCAGCATTTT. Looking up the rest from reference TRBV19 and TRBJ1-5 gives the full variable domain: DGGITQSPKYLFRKEGQNVTLSCEQNLNHDAMYWYRQDPGQGLRLIYYSQIVNDFQKGDIAEGYSVSREKKESFPLTVTSAQKNPTAFYLCASSPRTGNQPQHFGDGTRLSIL.

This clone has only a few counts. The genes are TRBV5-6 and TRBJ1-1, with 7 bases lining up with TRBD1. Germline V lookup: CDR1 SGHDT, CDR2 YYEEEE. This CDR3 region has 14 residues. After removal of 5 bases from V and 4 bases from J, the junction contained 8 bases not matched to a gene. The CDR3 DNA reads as TGTGCCAGCAGTCTAGGGGGCGATGCCACTGAAGCTTTCTTT. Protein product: CASSLGGDATEAFF.

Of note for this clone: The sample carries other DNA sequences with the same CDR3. The CDR3 DNA reads as TGTGCCAGCTCTCCCGGGACTAGCTCCTACAATGAGCAGTTCTTC. This sequence encodes CASSPGTSSYNEQFF. This chain connects TRBV18 to TRBJ2-1; 8 nucleotides match TRBD2. The junction had 4 bases not matched to a gene; V was cut back by 6 bases and J by 0 bases. This CDR3 spans 15 amino acids. The germline V gene has CDR1 KGHSH and CDR2 LQKENI.

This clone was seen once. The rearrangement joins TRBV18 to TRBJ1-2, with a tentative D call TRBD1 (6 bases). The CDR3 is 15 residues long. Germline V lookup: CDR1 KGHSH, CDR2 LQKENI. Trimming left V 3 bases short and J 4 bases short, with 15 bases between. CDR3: CASSPARAGVYGYTF. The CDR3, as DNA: TGTGCCAGCTCACCCGCCCGGGCAGGGGTCTATGGCTACACCTTC.

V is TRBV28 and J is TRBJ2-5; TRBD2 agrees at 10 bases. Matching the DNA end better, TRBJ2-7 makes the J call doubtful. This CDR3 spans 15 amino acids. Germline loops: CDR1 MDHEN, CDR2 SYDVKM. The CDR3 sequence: CASSLWSSGSYEQYF. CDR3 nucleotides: TGTGCCAGCAGTTTATGGTCTAGCGGGAGCTACGAGCAGTACTTC.

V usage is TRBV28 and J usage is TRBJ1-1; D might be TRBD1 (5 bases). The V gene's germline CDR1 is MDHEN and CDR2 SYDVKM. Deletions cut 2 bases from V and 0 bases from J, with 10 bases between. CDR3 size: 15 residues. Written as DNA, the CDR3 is TGTGCCAGCAGTTTACCCGACAGATTGAACACTGAAGCTTTCTTT. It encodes CASSLPDRLNTEAFF.

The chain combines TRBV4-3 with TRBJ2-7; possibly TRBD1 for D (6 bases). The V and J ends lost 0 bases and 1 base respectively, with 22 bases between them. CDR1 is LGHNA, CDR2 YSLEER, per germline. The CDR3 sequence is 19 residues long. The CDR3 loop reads CASSQDISSAGQISYEQYF. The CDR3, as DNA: TGCGCCAGCAGCCAAGATATTAGTAGCGCAGGACAGATTTCCTACGAGCAGTACTTC.

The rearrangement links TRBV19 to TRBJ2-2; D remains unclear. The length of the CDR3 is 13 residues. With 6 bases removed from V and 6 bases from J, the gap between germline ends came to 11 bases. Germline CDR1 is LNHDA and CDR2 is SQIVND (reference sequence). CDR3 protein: CASSQRPAGELFF. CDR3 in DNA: TGTGCCAGTAGCCAACGCCCGGCCGGGGAGCTGTTTTTT.

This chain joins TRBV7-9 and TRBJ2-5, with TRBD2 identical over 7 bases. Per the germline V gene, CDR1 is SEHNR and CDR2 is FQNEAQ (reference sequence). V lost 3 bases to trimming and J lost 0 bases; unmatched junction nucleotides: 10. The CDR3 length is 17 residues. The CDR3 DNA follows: TGTGCCAGCAGCTTGAATCCCACTAGCGCAAACCAAGAGACCCAGTACTTC. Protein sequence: CASSLNPTSANQETQYF.

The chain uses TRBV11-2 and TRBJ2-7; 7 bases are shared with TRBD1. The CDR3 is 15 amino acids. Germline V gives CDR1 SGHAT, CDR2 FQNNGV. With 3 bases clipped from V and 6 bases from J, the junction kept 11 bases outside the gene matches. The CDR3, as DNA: TGTGCCAGCAGCTTGGGGTGGGGCAGGGGGTCCGAGCAGTACTTC. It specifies CASSLGWGRGSEQYF.

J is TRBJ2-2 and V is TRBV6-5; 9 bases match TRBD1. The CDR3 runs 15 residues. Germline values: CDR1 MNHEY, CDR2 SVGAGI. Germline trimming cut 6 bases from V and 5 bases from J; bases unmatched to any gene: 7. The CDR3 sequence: CASRAGQGRTGELFF. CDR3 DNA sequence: TGTGCCAGCAGGGCGGGACAGGGACGAACCGGGGAGCTGTTTTTT.

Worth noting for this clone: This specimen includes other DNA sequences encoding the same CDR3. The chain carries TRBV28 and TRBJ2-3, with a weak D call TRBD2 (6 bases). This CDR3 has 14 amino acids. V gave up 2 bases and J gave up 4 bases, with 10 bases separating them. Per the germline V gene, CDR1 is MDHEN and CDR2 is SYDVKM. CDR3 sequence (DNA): TGTGCCAGCAGTTTAACCGGGGGTGCAGATACGCAGTATTTT. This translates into CASSLTGGADTQYF.

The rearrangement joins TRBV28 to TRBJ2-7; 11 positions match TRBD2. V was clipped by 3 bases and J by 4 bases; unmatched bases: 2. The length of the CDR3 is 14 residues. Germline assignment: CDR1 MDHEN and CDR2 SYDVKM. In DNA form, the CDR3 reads TGTGCCAGCAGTTTCCTAGCGGGAGGTTACGAGCAGTACTTC. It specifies CASSFLAGGYEQYF.

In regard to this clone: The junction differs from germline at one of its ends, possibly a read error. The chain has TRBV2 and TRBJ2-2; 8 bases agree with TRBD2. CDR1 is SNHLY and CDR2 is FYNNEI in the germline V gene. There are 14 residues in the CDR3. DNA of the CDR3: TGTGCCAGCAGAGAAGGGACTAGTTTCGGGGAGCTGTTTTTT. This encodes CASREGTSFGELFF.

CDR3 sequence (DNA): TGTGCCAGCAGTGCGGACAGGGCCCTCTACGAGCAGTACTTC. Translating gives CASSADRALYEQYF. The chain links TRBV2 to TRBJ2-5, with TRBD1 matching 8 bases. The last part of the DNA fits TRBJ2-7 better; the J call may be wrong. CDR3 length equals 14 residues. Germline V gives CDR1 SNHLY, CDR2 FYNNEI.

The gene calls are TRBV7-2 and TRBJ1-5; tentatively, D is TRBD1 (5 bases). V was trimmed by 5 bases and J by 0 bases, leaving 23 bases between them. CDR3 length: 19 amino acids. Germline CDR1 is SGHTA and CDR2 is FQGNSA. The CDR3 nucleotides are TGTGCCAGCAGCCAAGCGAAGGACACCCTCGGTTATAGCAATCAGCCCCAGCATTTT. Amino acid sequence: CASSQAKDTLGYSNQPQHF.

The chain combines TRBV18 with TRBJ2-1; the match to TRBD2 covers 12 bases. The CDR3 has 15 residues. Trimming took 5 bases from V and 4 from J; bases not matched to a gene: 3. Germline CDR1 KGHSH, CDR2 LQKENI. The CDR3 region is CASSRLAGEYNEQFF. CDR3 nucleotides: TGTGCCAGCTCAAGACTAGCGGGGGAGTACAATGAGCAGTTCTTC.

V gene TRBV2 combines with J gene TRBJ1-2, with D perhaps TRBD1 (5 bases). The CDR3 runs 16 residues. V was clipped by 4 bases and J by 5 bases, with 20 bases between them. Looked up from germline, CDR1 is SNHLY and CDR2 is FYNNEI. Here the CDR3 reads CASSVERTTAFYGYTF. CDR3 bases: TGTGCCAGCAGTGTAGAAAGGACAACAGCCTTTTATGGCTACACCTTC.

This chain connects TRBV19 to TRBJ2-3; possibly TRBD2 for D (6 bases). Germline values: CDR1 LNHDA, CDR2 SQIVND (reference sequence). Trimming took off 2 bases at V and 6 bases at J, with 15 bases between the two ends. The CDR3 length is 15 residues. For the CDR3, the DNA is TGTGCCAGTAGTATAATGATCGGGAGTGCTGATACGCAGTATTTT. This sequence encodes CASSIMIGSADTQYF.

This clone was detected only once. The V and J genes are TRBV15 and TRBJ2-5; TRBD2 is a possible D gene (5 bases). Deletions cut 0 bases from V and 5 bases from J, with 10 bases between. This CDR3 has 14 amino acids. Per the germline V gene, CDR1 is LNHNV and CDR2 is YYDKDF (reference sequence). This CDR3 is CATSREGVRETQYF. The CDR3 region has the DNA TGTGCCACCAGCAGAGAGGGAGTCAGGGAGACCCAGTACTTC.

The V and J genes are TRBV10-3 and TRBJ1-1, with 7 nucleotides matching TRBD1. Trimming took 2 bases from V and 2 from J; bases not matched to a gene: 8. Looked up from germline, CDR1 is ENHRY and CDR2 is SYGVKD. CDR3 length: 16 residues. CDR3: CAISETLDRANTEAFF. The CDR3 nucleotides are TGTGCCATCAGTGAGACACTAGACAGGGCTAACACTGAAGCTTTCTTT.

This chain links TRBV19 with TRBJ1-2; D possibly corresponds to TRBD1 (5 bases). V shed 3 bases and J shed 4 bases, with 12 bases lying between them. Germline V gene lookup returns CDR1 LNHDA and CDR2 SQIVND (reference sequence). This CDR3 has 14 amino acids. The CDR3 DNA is TGTGCCAGTAGTATGCCAGGGTTCGGCTATGGCTACACCTTC. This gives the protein CASSMPGFGYGYTF.

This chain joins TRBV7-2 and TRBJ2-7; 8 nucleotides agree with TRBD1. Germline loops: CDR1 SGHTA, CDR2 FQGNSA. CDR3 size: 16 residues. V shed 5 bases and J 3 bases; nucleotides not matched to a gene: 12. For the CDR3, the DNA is TGTGCCAGCAGCGAATCCATTGGGACAGGAAGCTACGAGCAGTACTTC. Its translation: CASSESIGTGSYEQYF.